The present entry profiles one T cell receptor beta chain with its context. Its specificity is unknown. This entry belongs to a study of T cells in Graves' hyperthyroidism and ophthalmopathy. V shed 8 bases and J shed 4 bases, with 9 bases lying between them. The CDR3 runs 13 residues. Germline CDR1 and CDR2: MDHEN and SYDVKM. Using RNA transcripts as the source, TCR beta CDR3 regions were amplified. The study used the HTBI primer set for a first-round RT-PCR of the TCR CDR3. TCRdb processed the multiplex PCR reads anew with MiXCR; each CDR3 protein has one entry. The sample records almost 500,000 distinct CDR3 sequences, 20% to 25% being singletons. General observations from the study: Most thyroid clonotypes that were expanded above 0.001 also turned up in blood.

Sequences were obtained from blood. The rearrangement links TRBV28 to TRBJ2-6; D unclear. This TCR was recovered from a woman aged 65 to 85 with Graves' ophthalmopathy. CDR3 in DNA: TGTGCCAGCGGGGTTTCCGGGGCCAACGTCCTGACTTTC. This gives the protein CASGVSGANVLTF.